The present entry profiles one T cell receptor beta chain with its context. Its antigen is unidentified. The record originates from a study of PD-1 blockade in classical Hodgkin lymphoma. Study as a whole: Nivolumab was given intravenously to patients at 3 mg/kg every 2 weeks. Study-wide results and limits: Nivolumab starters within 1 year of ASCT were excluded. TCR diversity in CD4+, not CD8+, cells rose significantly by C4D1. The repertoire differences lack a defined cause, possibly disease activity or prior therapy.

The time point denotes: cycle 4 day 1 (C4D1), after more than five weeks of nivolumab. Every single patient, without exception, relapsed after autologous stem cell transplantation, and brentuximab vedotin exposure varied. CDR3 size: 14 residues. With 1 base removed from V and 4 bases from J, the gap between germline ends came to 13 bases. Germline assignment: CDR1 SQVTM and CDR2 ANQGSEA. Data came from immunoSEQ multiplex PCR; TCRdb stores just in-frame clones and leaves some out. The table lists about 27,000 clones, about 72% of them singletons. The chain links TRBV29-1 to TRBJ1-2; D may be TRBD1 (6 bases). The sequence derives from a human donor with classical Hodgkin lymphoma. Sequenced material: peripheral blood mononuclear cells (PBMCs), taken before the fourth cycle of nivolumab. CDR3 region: CSVEARTVSYGYTF. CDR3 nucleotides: TGCAGCGTTGAAGCGCGGACAGTTTCCTATGGCTACACCTTC.